These 6 T cell receptor beta chains were sequenced from one sample in a study of T cells in localized non-small cell lung cancer (dated by TCRdb to the early 2020s). The library was obtained by the immunoSEQ multiplex PCR assay. TCRdb limited this immuneACCESS table to in-frame rearrangements with V and J called. A share of clones is missing; checked studies link under half to unresolved V genes, and the rest is unexplained. The sample table records 75,000 to 90,000 clones; roughly 81% of these occur just once. In total, the top ten clones hold approximately 2.5% of the sample. Here the sequenced sample was peripheral blood, taken before any cancer treatment. All receptors derive from a man aged 35-75 years with stage I lung adenocarcinoma.

The genes are TRBV11-3 and TRBJ2-5; TRBD1 aligns across 7 bases. The CDR3 is made up of 18 amino acids. V shed 6 bases, J shed 3 bases, and the junction held 19 bases outside the gene matches. Germline CDR1 SGHNT, CDR2 YENEEA. CDR3: CASRTVGEGGWIEETQYF. The CDR3 bases are TGTGCCAGCAGAACCGTTGGCGAAGGGGGCTGGATTGAAGAGACCCAGTACTTC.

This chain links TRBV19 with TRBJ1-1, with 10 bases lining up with TRBD1. Germline V gives CDR1 LNHDA, CDR2 SQIVND (reference sequence). The CDR3 length is 17 residues. The ends lost 5 bases at V and 4 bases at J; junction bases unmatched: 13. CDR3 coding DNA: TGTGCCAGTAGTCGGAATGACAGGGGGCGAGGAAGCACTGAAGCTTTCTTT. Amino acids: CASSRNDRGRGSTEAFF.

The gene calls are TRBV25-1 and TRBJ1-3; 8 bases are shared with TRBD1. The CDR3 totals 17 residues. J lost 0 bases, V lost 2 bases, and 6 bases had no gene match. Germline V CDR1 and CDR2: MGHDK, SYGVNS. For the CDR3, the DNA is TGTGCCAGCAGTGAAGGAGGGACAGGACTCTCTGGAAACACCATATATTTT. Its translation: CASSEGGTGLSGNTIYF. Supplemented by reference TRBV25-1 and TRBJ1-3, the full variable domain reads EADIYQTPRYLVIGTGKKITLECSQTMGHDKMYWYQQDPGMELHLIHYSYGVNSTEKGDLSSESTVSRIRTEHFPLTLESARPSHTSQYLCASSEGGTGLSGNTIYFGEGSWLTVV.

V usage is TRBV6-5 and J usage is TRBJ2-5; 7 nucleotides align to TRBD1. Trimming at V came to 4 bases and at J to 3 bases, leaving 2 bases not matched to a gene. The CDR3 consists of 13 residues. The germline gives CDR1 MNHEY, CDR2 SVGAGI. CDR3 amino acids: CASSFGTEETQYF. In DNA form, the CDR3 reads TGTGCCAGCAGTTTTGGGACAGAAGAGACCCAGTACTTC.

CDR3 sequence: CASSPMRDNEQYF. The DNA of the CDR3 is TGTGCCAGCTCACCAATGAGAGATAACGAGCAGTACTTC. The V and J genes are TRBV18 and TRBJ2-7; D not certain. This CDR3 has 13 amino acids. CDR1 KGHSH and CDR2 LQKENI come from the germline V gene. V was pared by 2 bases and J by 5 bases, with 10 bases between.

The genes are TRBV9 and TRBJ2-3; D gene ambiguous. In germline, CDR1 is SGDLS, CDR2 YYNGEE. Trimming took 0 bases from V and 4 from J, leaving 15 bases between them. The CDR3 consists of 16 residues. The DNA for the CDR3 is TGTGCCAGCAGCGTAGCTACGCTAGGGTCGGCAGATACGCAGTATTTT. Its translation: CASSVATLGSADTQYF.